Each of the 7 T cell receptor beta chains below was sequenced from the same sample in a study of T cell changes during pregnancy in multiple sclerosis. The data were produced by immunoSEQ multiplex PCR, yet TCRdb's version contains in-frame clones alone and is incomplete. The data hold some 37,000 clones, with approximately 92% observed a single time. The sample comprised PBMCs (not recorded whether the cells were cultured). All receptors come from a female donor with multiple sclerosis, enrolled in a pregnancy study.

The chain employs TRBV25-1 and TRBJ2-7; tentatively, D is TRBD1 (6 bases). The CDR3 sequence is 13 residues long. V was trimmed by 8 bases and J by 0 bases, leaving 11 bases between them. Germline values: CDR1 MGHDK, CDR2 SYGVNS. CDR3 protein: CASRRDNSYEQYF. CDR3 coding DNA: TGTGCCAGCCGCCGGGACAACTCCTACGAGCAGTACTTC.

The rearrangement uses TRBV12-5 and TRBJ1-4; TRBD1 might be the D (5 bases). The CDR3 is 15 residues long. The V and J ends lost 2 bases and 6 bases respectively, with 13 bases between them. The V gene's germline CDR1 is LGHNT and CDR2 FRNRAP. The CDR3 sequence is CASGLFLGRDEKLFF. The CDR3 coding sequence is TGTGCTAGTGGTTTGTTCCTGGGCAGGGATGAAAAACTGTTTTTT.

The chain combines TRBV15 with TRBJ2-1; TRBD1 might be the D (5 bases). The CDR3 runs 15 residues. V dropped 1 base and J dropped 6 bases, with 13 bases sitting between them. CDR1 is LNHNV, CDR2 YYDKDF, per germline (reference sequence). The CDR3: CATSRGQLNPNEQFF. The CDR3 coding sequence is TGTGCCACCAGCAGAGGACAGTTGAATCCCAATGAGCAGTTCTTC.

With regard to this clone: The junction differs from germline at one of its ends, possibly a read error. Other DNA sequences in the sample encode the same CDR3. The chain carries TRBV4-1 and TRBJ2-7; the match to TRBD2 covers 9 bases. There are 16 residues in the CDR3. Germline V gene data show CDR1 as MGHRA and CDR2 as YSYEKL. CDR3 sequence (DNA): TGCGCCAGCAGCCAAGGACACGGGACTAGCATTGACGAGCAGTACTTT. Its protein product is CASSQGHGTSIDEQYF.

V gene TRBV6-1 combines with J gene TRBJ1-2, with 8 bases matching TRBD1. Trimming took 1 base from V and 8 from J; bases not matched to a gene: 9. Germline values: CDR1 MNHNS, CDR2 SASEGT. The CDR3 is 15 residues long. Here the CDR3 DNA reads TGTGCCAGCAGTGAAGGGCCAGGGGGCGCGGAAGGCTACACCTTC. It yields the protein CASSEGPGGAEGYTF.

J is TRBJ2-7 and V is TRBV5-6, with a weak D call TRBD1 (6 bases). V was pared by 2 bases and J by 4 bases, with 13 bases between. The CDR3 runs 14 residues. CDR1 is SGHDT, CDR2 YYEEEE, per germline. The CDR3 DNA reads TGTGCCAGCAGCTTAGGGGGTGCCAAGTACGAGCAGTACTTC. Translated: CASSLGGAKYEQYF. The whole variable domain, filled in from reference TRBV5-6 and TRBJ2-7, reads DAGVTQSPTHLIKTRGQQVTLRCSPKSGHDTVSWYQQALGQGPQFIFQYYEEEERQRGNFPDRFSGHQFPNYSSELNVNALLLGDSALYLCASSLGGAKYEQYFGPGTRLTVT.

The V and J genes are TRBV10-3 and TRBJ1-4; possible D gene TRBD1, 5 bases. The CDR3 covers 16 residues. V shed 0 bases and J shed 7 bases, with 15 bases lying between them. Germline CDR1 ENHRY, CDR2 SYGVKD. CDR3 amino acids: CAISESVARGGEKLFF. DNA of the CDR3: TGTGCCATCAGTGAGTCGGTCGCCCGGGGGGGTGAAAAACTGTTTTTT.